This T cell receptor beta chain is drawn from a study of regulatory T cells in long-lasting Graves disease. Background on the study: Newly diagnosed Graves' patients had under 3 months of antithyroid drugs.

With 4 bases removed from V and 11 bases from J, the gap between germline ends came to 16 bases. Germline CDR1 is DFQATT and CDR2 is SNEGSKA (reference sequence). The CDR3 consists of 12 residues. Time point in this sample: newly diagnosed GD, antithyroid drugs for less than 3 months. The TCR library was made from RNA that had been extracted from PBMCs in TRIzol. Arm-PCR of CDR3 regions and iRepertoire HTBI primers were used to build TCR beta libraries. Each CDR3 protein is one row after TCRdb ran MiXCR on the multiplex PCR reads. The sample holds hundreds of thousands of distinct CDR3 sequences; approximately 13% are singletons and the top ten take roughly 10%. This clonotype was found many times. What it binds is not known. General study findings and limits: Compared with new cases, persistent Graves' patients showed reduced TCR diversity. Persistent disease preferred TRBV28, TRBJ1-2 and TRBJ2-5.

This same sample was also taken into another study, of T cells in Graves' hyperthyroidism and ophthalmopathy. This second study says: Patients aged 18 to 65 with hyperthyroidism were newly diagnosed, with duration under 2 months.

The TCR originated in a man younger than 40 with Graves disease. The gene calls are TRBV20-1 and TRBJ2-3; TRBD2 is a possible D gene (6 bases). Material: peripheral blood mononuclear cells (PBMCs), obtained at new diagnosis, from a patient treated with antithyroid drugs. The DNA of the CDR3 is TGCAGTGCTACCGACGGGAGCCGGGGGCAGTATTTT. This codes for CSATDGSRGQYF.